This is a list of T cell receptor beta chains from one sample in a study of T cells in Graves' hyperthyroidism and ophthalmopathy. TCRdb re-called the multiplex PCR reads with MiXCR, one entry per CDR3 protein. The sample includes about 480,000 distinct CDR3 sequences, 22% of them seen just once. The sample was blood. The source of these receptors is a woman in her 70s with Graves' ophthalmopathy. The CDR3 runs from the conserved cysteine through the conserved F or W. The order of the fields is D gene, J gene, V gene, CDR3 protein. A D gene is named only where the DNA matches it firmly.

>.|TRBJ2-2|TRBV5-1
CASSLNTGFQLSNTGELFF
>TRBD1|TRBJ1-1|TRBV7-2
CASSLAGQVGTEAFF
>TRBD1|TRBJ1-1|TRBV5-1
CASSLGPGGLGTEAFF
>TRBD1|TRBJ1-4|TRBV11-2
CASSLDGTGLTKLFF
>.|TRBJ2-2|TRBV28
CASSLGTAHTGELFF
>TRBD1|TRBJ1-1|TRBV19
CASSIVPGQMNTEAFF
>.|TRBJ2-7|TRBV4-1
CASSQDLGQGFGEQYF
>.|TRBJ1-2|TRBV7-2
CASSLSPTGLDGYTF
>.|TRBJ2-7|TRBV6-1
CASSGLGGTGFSYEQYF
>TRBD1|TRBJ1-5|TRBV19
CASSIGPGQGAGNNQPQHF
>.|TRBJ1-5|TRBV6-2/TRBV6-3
CASSYAGQGNQPQHF
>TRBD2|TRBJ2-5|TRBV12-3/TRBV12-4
CASSLASGSTETQYF
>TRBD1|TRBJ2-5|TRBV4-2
CASSQDDRGETQYF
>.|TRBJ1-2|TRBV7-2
CASSQGTGLGYTF
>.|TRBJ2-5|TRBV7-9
CASSLVSGQETQYF
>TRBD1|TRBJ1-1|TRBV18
CASSPRDRVEVTEAFF
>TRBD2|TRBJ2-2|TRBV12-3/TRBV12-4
CASSPSGRLSGELFF
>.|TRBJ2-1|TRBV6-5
CASSYSVTRIGSYNEQFF
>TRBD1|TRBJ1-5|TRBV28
CARGRDRAQPQHF
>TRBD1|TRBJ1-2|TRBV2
CASPTGAGGVVQGYTF
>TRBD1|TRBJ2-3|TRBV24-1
CATGDPGQGKQYF
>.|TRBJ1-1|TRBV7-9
CASSFNFFGGNTEAFF
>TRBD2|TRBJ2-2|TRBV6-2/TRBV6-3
CASRPSGKAGELFF
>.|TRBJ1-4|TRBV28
CASSRRQSPNEKLFF
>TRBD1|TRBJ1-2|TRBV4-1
CASSQEGGTGRSYGYTF
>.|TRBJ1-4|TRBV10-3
CAISNGPANEKLFF
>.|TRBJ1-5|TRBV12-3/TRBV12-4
CASSATRAGQPQHF